The entry below describes one T cell receptor (beta chain). Its antigen is still unknown. PCR used 60 Vbeta primers and 13 Jbeta primers. The assay was immunoSEQ multiplex PCR, and TCRdb's table has in-frame clones only and misses some. Among about 200,000 clones listed, about 81% were seen once. Germline V gives CDR1 SGHDT, CDR2 YYEEEE. The CDR3 is 19 amino acids. V lost 3 bases, J lost 4 bases, and 19 bases stayed unmatched. These data belong to a study of cytomegalovirus exposure and HLA in healthy donors. Study-level information: Genotyping of roughly 400 donors showed that around 85% belonged to the Caucasian-associated ancestry cluster.

Notes on the study in general: Later analysis identified several of the most significant clusters that appeared linked to common viral pathogens. In a later analysis, the majority of CMV-associated beta chains seemingly showed HLA restriction.

The TCR comes from a woman aged 40 to 50 in good health and CMV-seronegative. This chain links TRBV5-6 with TRBJ2-7; 10 bases are shared with TRBD2. The sample comprised PBMCs. In DNA form, the CDR3 reads TGTGCCAGCAGCTATTTTGCCCCCGCACTAGCGGGATATGGGTACGAGCAGTACTTC. Translated, it gives CASSYFAPALAGYGYEQYF.